This TCR beta chain was sequenced in a study of vaccination and CD4 T cells after COVID-19. Study overall: Median time from second vaccine dose to sampling was 72 days (14 to 241).

Specified time point: late sampling 161 to 241 days after vaccination in three convalescent patients. TCRdb used MiXCR to reprocess the PCR reads, holding one entry per CDR3 protein. The table includes more than 35,000 distinct CDR3 sequences, around 33% detected once. This CDR3 contains 19 residues. The germline gives CDR1 MNHEY, CDR2 SVGEGT. Deletions cut 8 bases from V and 4 bases from J, with 33 bases between. Sequences were derived from CD4+ T cells from blood, sampled about 7 months after SARS-CoV-2 vaccination. The chain is built from TRBV6-2 or TRBV6-3 and TRBJ2-7; possible D gene TRBD2, 6 bases. This TCR came from a human donor who had recovered from COVID-19. CDR3 region: CASARPLWRGGAVKYEQYF. DNA for the CDR3: TGTGCCAGCGCTAGGCCTTTGTGGAGGGGAGGCGCGGTCAAATACGAGCAGTACTTC.